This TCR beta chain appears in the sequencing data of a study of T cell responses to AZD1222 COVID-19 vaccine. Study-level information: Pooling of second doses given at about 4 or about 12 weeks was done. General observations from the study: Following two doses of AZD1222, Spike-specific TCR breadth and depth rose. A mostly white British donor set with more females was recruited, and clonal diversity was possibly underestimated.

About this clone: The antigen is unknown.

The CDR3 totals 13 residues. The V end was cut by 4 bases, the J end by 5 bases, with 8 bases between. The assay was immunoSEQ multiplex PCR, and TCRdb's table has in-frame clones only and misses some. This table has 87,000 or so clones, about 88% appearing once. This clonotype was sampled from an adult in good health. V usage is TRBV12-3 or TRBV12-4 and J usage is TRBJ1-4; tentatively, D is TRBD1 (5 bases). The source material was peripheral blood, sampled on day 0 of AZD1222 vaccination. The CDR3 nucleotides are TGTGCCAGCAGTTGGGGCCAAAATGAAAAACTGTTTTTT. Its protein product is CASSWGQNEKLFF.